The present entry profiles one T cell receptor beta chain with its context. The input lacks base qualities; no much larger clone sits a single base away. The data are from a study of T cells after yellow fever vaccination (dated by TCRdb to 2018 to 2020). Study-level background: Libraries from fractions with low cell numbers were prepared with the SMART-Seq v4 Ultra Low Input RNA kit. To follow T-cell clones before and after primary and booster YFV17D yellow fever vaccination, bulk TCR alpha and beta repertoires were sequenced over time. Two healthy male donors made up the cohort, one aged 18 to 30 years and the other aged 30 to 40 years. Blood was collected at multiple timepoints before and after primary and secondary immunization, and bulk PBMC replicates and cell subsets were isolated. Overall study outcomes, separate from this receptor: Most clones expanded after primary vaccination (96% of CD4 and 70% to 90% of CD8) were re-detected after the booster, suggesting that broad memory maintenance occurred. The secondary T-cell response was weaker than the primary response but faster, peaking on day 5 instead of day 15. Computational filtering was needed because FACS-sorted repertoires could contain abundant contaminating clonotypes from the bulk population. Only two donors were included in the study, so the extent to which the findings can be generalized is limited. A small share of clonotypes occurred in both CD4 and CD8 compartments, likely arising from convergent recombination.

Synthesis of TCR cDNA relied on 5'RACE template switching, a step that introduced a universal primer site along with unique molecular identifiers. cDNA synthesis was primed from both the TCR alpha and TCR beta constant segments. Library amplification used two PCR steps, and the second PCR step added sample barcodes and sequencing adapters. Sequencing of libraries was performed on Illumina HiSeq 2500 (2x100 bp) or NovaSeq (2x150 bp). Processing in the source paper ran as follows. Reads were demultiplexed and collapsed into UMI consensus sequences with MIGEC, and V(D)J alignment was performed with MiXCR. Vaccine-responding clonotypes were identified with edgeR using replicate PBMC samples, with FDR below 0.01 and a log2 fold change above 5 up to day 15 being required. Bulk clonotypes were assigned CD4 or CD8 identity according to which sequenced CD4 or CD8 repertoire held them at higher abundance. NS4B-specific clonotypes were defined as those at least 10-fold enriched in dextramer-positive over dextramer-negative fractions; CD4-biased clonotypes were excluded. TCRdb redid the processing of the public reads, applying fastp at Q25 and MiXCR, and retained in-frame beta chains. Duplicate CDR3 protein sequences are folded into a single record with the most common DNA and genes. The V and J calls, along with clone size, are taken from TCRdb and not from the paper's own processing. The sample data list 100,000 or so distinct CDR3 sequences, and 7.5% to 10% of these were observed just once. The ten largest clones capture about 15% of the sample.

The sample's treatment or condition label is to be understood as: live attenuated yellow fever vaccine strain. PBMCs were isolated from peripheral blood using a standard Ficoll-Paque protocol. Epitope-specific CD8 T cells were sorted with a dextramer loaded with the yellow fever NS4B epitope peptide, together with anti-CD3 and anti-CD8 staining. TriZol was used to extract RNA from bulk PBMCs, CD4 and CD8 fractions, and dextramer-positive and dextramer-negative fractions. The CDR3 runs 16 residues from the cysteine to the phenylalanine. Left in the record is the CDR3 DNA by itself, 48 bases read in frame from the first base. The germline V gene provides CDR1 SQVTM and CDR2 ANQGSEA. V is clipped by 1 base and J by 3 bases, and the sequence between their germline boundaries is 16 bases long.

The sequencing here drew on CD8+ T cells not binding an NS4B(214-222) dextramer, sorted from PBMCs, taken approximately 15 days after the first yellow fever vaccination. The label giving this sample's cell subset or site can be read as: NS4B epitope dextramer-negative CD8 T cells. The rearranged segments are TRBV29-1 and TRBJ2-1; TRBD2 might be the D gene, on 5 matching bases. This receptor was obtained from a man younger than 35 who received the YFV17D yellow fever vaccine. For the CDR3, the sequence is CSVEGGSETRYNEQFF. The DNA sequence is as follows: TGCAGCGTTGAAGGAGGGTCTGAGACTCGCTACAATGAGCAGTTCTTC.